This T cell receptor (beta chain) was identified in a study of molecular identifiers for immune sequencing clone quantification. This clonotype is termed medium-sized. Antigen: not known. The use of previously described methods and listed TCR primers produced the bulk TCR libraries. Via MiXCR, TCRdb re-called the PCR reads, giving one row per CDR3 protein. Among about 10,000 distinct CDR3 sequences listed, over 15% were seen once. Points from the study as a whole: Clonotypes surpassing 20 RNA copies contained over 98% of effector molecules, versus under 1% in naive cells. Clone sizes that are highly expanded could be underestimated when identical TCR molecules share a barcode.

Naive CD8 T cells were sorted as CD8+CD4-CCR7+CD45RA+. The CDR3 spans 17 residues. V was shortened by 3 bases and J by 1 base, with 18 bases between the two germline ends. The germline V gene has CDR1 MDHEN and CDR2 SYDVKM. The J gene is TRBJ2-5, the V gene TRBV28; D ambiguous. The sample was naive CD8+ T cells from blood, with Jurkat cell RNA spiked in. Subset here: FACS-sorted CD8+CD4-CCR7+CD45RA+ naive T cells. The TCR was taken from a human donor in good health. Some libraries in this study had Jurkat cell RNA spiked in. CDR3 in amino acids: CASSFTVLAATQETQYF. The CDR3 nucleotides read TGTGCCAGCAGTTTTACCGTCCTGGCGGCCACCCAAGAGACCCAGTACTTC.